The 9 T cell receptor beta chains below all came from one sample that was sequenced in a study of blood T cell repertoires in COVID-19. Profiled with immunoSEQ multiplex PCR; TCRdb holds only in-frame clones, not every one. The data show roughly 49,000 clones, roughly 84% seen once. The sequenced sample was peripheral blood. Source of these receptors: a man aged 50 or older with acute or convalescent COVID-19.

This chain connects TRBV6-6 to TRBJ1-1; 7 bases are a match to TRBD1. This CDR3 is 15 amino acids long. Germline V gives CDR1 MNHNY, CDR2 SVGAGI (reference sequence). Trimming took 5 bases from V and 1 from J; bases not matched to a gene: 7. The CDR3 DNA reads as TGTGCCAGCAGTGCAAGGGACAGCAGGAACACTGAAGCTTTCTTT. Protein product: CASSARDSRNTEAFF.

The genes are TRBV6-5 and TRBJ1-2; D is perhaps TRBD1 (5 bases). Deletions cut 6 bases from V and 11 bases from J, with 13 bases between. The germline CDR1 and CDR2 sequences are MNHEY and SVGAGI. The CDR3 is made up of 11 amino acids. This CDR3 reads CASRQGTVYTF. CDR3 bases: TGTGCCAGCAGGCAGGGTACAGTATACACCTTC.

This chain links TRBV6-5 with TRBJ2-7; the D gene is possibly TRBD2 (6 bases). Germline lookup yields CDR1 MNHEY and CDR2 SVGAGI. This CDR3 region has 13 residues. Trimming took 6 bases from V and 6 from J, leaving 15 bases between them. For the CDR3, the DNA is TGTGCCAGCAGAAGACTAGGGGCGGCCGAGCAGTACTTC. Translating gives CASRRLGAAEQYF.

The chain has TRBV29-1 and TRBJ2-3; 9 bases fit TRBD2. The CDR3 length is 14 residues. The J segment lost 6 bases and the V segment lost 7 bases, leaving 11 bases of the junction unmatched. Germline CDR1 and CDR2: SQVTM and ANQGSEA. The CDR3 loop reads CSAAASGELDTQYF. The CDR3 DNA sequence: TGCAGCGCTGCGGCTAGCGGGGAGTTGGATACGCAGTATTTT.

The rearrangement uses TRBV14 and TRBJ2-4; the D gene is possibly TRBD2 (5 bases). Germline V gene lookup returns CDR1 SGHDN and CDR2 FVKESK. The CDR3 contains 12 residues. The ends were cut back, 4 bases at V and 8 bases at J, with 9 bases in the middle. The CDR3 loop reads CASSRTFDIQYF. The CDR3 DNA sequence: TGTGCCAGCAGCCGGACTTTTGACATTCAGTACTTC.

In this sample, this clone turned up a few times. This sequence joins TRBV7-8 and TRBJ2-2; the D is unclear. Germline V lookup: CDR1 SGHVS, CDR2 FQNEAQ. The V and J ends lost 1 base and 4 bases respectively, with 7 bases between them. This CDR3 is built from 14 residues. The CDR3 protein is CASSLVSGTGELFF. The CDR3 DNA is TGTGCCAGCAGCTTAGTATCGGGCACCGGGGAGCTGTTTTTT.

The V call is TRBV5-1, the J call TRBJ1-2; 12 bases are shared with TRBD1. This CDR3 contains 17 residues. The germline CDR1 and CDR2 sequences are SGHRS and YFSETQ. Trimming cost V 4 bases and J 4 bases; bases outside gene matches: 11. CDR3 region: CASSPGQGAQNFYGYTF. DNA of the CDR3: TGCGCCAGCAGCCCGGGACAGGGGGCCCAGAACTTCTATGGCTACACCTTC.

The rearrangement uses TRBV5-8 and TRBJ2-1; D ambiguous. Germline values: CDR1 SGHTS, CDR2 YDEGEE. V was pared by 0 bases and J by 14 bases, with 15 bases between. This CDR3 has 13 amino acids. CDR3 protein: CASSLGIPTGEFF. CDR3 coding DNA: TGTGCCAGCAGCTTGGGAATACCAACCGGAGAGTTCTTC.

Turning to this clone: Sequence at one end of the junction differs from germline and may be a read error. The rearrangement links TRBV25-1 to TRBJ2-6, with TRBD2 matching 8 bases. The CDR3 is 18 amino acids. Germline V gene data show CDR1 as MGHDK and CDR2 as SYGVNS. This CDR3 is CASSPRRTSFSRANVLTF. DNA of the CDR3: TGTGCCAGCAGCCCGCGCAGGACTAGCTTCTCTCGGGCCAACGTCCTGACTTTC. The complete variable domain, with remaining parts taken from reference TRBV25-1 and TRBJ2-6, reads EADIYQTPRYLVIGTGKKITLECSQTMGHDKMYWYQQDPGMELHLIHYSYGVNSTEKGDLSSESTVSRIRTEHFPLTLESARPSHTSQYLCASSPRRTSFSRANVLTFGAGSRLTVL.